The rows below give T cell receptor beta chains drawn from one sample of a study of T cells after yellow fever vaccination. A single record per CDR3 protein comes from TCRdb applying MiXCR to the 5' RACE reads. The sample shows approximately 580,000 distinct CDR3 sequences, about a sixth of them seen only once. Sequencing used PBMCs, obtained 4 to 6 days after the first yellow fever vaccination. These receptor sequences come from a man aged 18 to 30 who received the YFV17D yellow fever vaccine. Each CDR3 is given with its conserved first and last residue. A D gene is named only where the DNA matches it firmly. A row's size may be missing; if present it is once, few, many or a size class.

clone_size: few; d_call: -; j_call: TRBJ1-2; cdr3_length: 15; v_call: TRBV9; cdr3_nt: TGTGCCAGCAGCGTAGAGACTGGAGGGGTATATGGCTACACCTTC; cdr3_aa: CASSVETGGVYGYTF
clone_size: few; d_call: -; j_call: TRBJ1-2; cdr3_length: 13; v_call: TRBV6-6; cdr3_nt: TGTGCCAGTTTGGGGGGGCTTATCTATGGCTACACCTTC; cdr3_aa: CASLGGLIYGYTF
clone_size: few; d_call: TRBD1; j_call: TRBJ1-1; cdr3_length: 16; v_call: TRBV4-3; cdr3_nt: TGCGCCAGCAGCCAAGGTTTGGGACAGGGGAGAGTAGGGGCTTTCTTT; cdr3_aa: CASSQGLGQGRVGAFF
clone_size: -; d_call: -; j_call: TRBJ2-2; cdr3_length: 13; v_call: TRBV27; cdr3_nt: TGTGCCAGCAGTTTATGGGGGAACGGGGAGCTGTTTTTT; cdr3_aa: CASSLWGNGELFF
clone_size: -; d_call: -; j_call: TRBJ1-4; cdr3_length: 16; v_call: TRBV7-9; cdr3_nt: TGTGCCAGCAGCCCCCATGGGGGGGCCGGGAATGAAAAACTGTTTTTT; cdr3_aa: CASSPHGGAGNEKLFF
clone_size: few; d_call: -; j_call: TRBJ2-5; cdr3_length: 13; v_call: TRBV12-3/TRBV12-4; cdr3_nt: TGTGCCAGCAGGGTCGGGCTCCGGGAGACCCAGTACTTC; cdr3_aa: CASRVGLRETQYF
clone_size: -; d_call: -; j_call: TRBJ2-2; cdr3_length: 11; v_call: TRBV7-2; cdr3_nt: TGTGCCAGCAGCTTATTCAGGGGGCTGTTTTTT; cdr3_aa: CASSLFRGLFF
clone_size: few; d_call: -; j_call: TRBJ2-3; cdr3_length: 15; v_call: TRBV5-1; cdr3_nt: TGCGCCAGCAGCTTGAGTCGAGCCGACAGTGATACGCAGTATTTT; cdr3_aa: CASSLSRADSDTQYF
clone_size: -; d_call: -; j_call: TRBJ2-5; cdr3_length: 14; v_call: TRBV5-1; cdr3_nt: TGCGCCAGCAGCTTGGACTGGTCCCGGGAGACCCAGTACTTC; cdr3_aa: CASSLDWSRETQYF
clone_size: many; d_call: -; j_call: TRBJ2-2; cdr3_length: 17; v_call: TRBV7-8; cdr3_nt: TGTGCCAGCAGCTTATACCCCCCGGGTATGGACACCGGGGAGCTGTTTTTT; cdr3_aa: CASSLYPPGMDTGELFF
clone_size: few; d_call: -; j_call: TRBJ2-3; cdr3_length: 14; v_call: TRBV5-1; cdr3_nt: TGCGCCAGCAGCTTGGACAGGGTGGCAGATACGCAGTATTTT; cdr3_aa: CASSLDRVADTQYF
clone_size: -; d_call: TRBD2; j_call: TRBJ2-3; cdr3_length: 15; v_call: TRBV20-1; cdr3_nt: TGCAGTGCTAGGGACTTCGGGGGGGCGACAGATACGCAGTATTTT; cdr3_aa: CSARDFGGATDTQYF
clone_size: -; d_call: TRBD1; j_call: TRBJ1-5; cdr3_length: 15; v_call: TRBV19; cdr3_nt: TGTGCCAGTAGTCCCCGGGACAGGGGGACTCAGCCCCAGCATTTT; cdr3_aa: CASSPRDRGTQPQHF
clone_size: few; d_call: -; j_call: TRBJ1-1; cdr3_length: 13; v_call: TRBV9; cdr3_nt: TGTGCCAGCGCGCGGGGGGAGGGAACTGAAGCTTTCTTT; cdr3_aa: CASARGEGTEAFF
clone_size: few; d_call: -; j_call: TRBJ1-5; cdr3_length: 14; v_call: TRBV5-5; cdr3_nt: TGTGCCAGCAGCTCTCAACGGGGCAATCAGCCCCAGCATTTT; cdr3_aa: CASSSQRGNQPQHF
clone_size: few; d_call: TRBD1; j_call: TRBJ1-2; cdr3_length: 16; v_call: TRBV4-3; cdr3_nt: TGCGCCAGCAGCCAACATTTTCTACAGGGGGCAAAGGGCTACACCTTC; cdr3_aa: CASSQHFLQGAKGYTF
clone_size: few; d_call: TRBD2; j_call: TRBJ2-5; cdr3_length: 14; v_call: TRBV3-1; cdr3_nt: TGTGCCAGCAGCCAAGGAGCGGGGAGGGAGACCCAGTACTTC; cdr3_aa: CASSQGAGRETQYF
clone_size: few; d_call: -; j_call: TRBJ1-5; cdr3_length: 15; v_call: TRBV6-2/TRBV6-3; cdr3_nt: TGTGCCAGCAGTTACTCAGGGGGGCTCAATCAGCCCCAGCATTTT; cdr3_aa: CASSYSGGLNQPQHF
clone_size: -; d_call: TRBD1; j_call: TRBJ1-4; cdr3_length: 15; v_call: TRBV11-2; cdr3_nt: TGTGCCAGCAGCCCGAGCGACAGGGGGTCGAAAAAACTGTTTTTT; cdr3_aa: CASSPSDRGSKKLFF
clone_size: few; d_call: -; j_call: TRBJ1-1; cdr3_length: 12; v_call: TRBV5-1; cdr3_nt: TGCGCCAGCGGTTTGATGAACACTGAAGCTTTCTTT; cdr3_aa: CASGLMNTEAFF
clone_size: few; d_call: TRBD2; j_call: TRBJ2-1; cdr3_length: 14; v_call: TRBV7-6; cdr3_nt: TGTGCCAGCAGACCCAAGCGGGGGGACTATGAGCAGTTCTTC; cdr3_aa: CASRPKRGDYEQFF
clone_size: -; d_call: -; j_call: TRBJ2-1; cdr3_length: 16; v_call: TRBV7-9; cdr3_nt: TGTGCCAGCAGCTCTTATGGCGGGGACCCCTACAATGAGCAGTTCTTC; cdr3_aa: CASSSYGGDPYNEQFF
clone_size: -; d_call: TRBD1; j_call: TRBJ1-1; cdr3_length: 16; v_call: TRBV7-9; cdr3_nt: TGTGCCAGCAGCTTAGGGGGACAGGGTGAAGCCACTGAAGCTTTCTTT; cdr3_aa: CASSLGGQGEATEAFF
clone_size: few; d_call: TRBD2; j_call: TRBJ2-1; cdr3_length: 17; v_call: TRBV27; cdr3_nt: TGTGCCAGCAGTTTATGGGGGGGAGGAGGGATCTACAATGAGCAGTTCTTC; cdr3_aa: CASSLWGGGGIYNEQFF
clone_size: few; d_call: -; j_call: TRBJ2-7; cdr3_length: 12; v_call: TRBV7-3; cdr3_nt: TGTGCCAGCAGCGGACCCGATGGACGGCAGTACTTC; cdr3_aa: CASSGPDGRQYF
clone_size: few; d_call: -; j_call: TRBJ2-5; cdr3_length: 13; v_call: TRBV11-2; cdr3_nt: TGTGCCAGCAACAACAGGATTCAAGAGACCCAGTACTTC; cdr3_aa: CASNNRIQETQYF
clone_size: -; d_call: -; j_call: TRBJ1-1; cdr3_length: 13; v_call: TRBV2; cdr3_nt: TGTGCCAGCAGTGGCCCAGAGAACACTGAAGCTTTCTTT; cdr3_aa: CASSGPENTEAFF
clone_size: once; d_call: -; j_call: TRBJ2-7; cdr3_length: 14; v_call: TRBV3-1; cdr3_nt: TGTGCCAGCAGCCATCCCGGGGCGGTTTACGAGCAGTACTTC; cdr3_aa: CASSHPGAVYEQYF
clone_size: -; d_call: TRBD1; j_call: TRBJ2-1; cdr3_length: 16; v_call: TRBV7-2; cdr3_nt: TGTGCCAGCAGCTTAGGTTCGGCAGGGGGCCTCAATGAGCAGTTCTTC; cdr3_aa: CASSLGSAGGLNEQFF
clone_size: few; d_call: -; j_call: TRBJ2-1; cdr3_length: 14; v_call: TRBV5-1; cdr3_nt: TGCGCCAGCAGCGGTGGGGACGAGGGTACTGAGCAGTTCTTC; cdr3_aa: CASSGGDEGTEQFF
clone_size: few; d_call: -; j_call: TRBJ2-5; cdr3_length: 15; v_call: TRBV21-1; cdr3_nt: TGTGCCAGCAGCAAAGGTGACAGTGCGAAAGAGACCCAGTACTTC; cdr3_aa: CASSKGDSAKETQYF